Listed below are T cell receptor beta chains from one sample, sequenced in a study of T cell responses to AZD1222 COVID-19 vaccine. Sequencing was performed with immunoSEQ multiplex PCR; in TCRdb, only in-frame clones are kept and a portion is missing. The repertoire holds more than 60,000 clones, about 90% seen once, with about 22% in the top ten. Sequenced material: peripheral blood, taken on day 0 of AZD1222 vaccination. Receptor source: an adult in good health. CDR3s include the opening cysteine and the closing phenylalanine or tryptophan. D genes are given only for firm matches. The size of a clone is reported for some rows only, either as once, few or many, or as a class for expanded clones.

v_call: TRBV10-1
j_call: TRBJ2-5
clone_size: -
d_call: -
cdr3_nt: TGCGCCAGCGGGTGTAGGAAGCTATGGGGGGAGACCCAGTACTTC
cdr3_aa: CASGCRKLWGETQYF

v_call: TRBV29-1
j_call: TRBJ2-7
clone_size: -
d_call: -
cdr3_nt: TGCAGCGTTGCGAGCGGTGGAGACGAGCAGTACTTC
cdr3_aa: CSVASGGDEQYF

v_call: TRBV20-1
j_call: TRBJ2-1
clone_size: -
d_call: TRBD2
cdr3_nt: TGCAGTGCTAGTTCTAGCGGGACCTACAATGAGCAGTTCTTC
cdr3_aa: CSASSSGTYNEQFF

v_call: TRBV7-9
j_call: TRBJ1-5
clone_size: -
d_call: TRBD1
cdr3_nt: TGTGCCAGCAGCCATGGAACAGGGGGTAGCAATCAGCCCCAGCATTTT
cdr3_aa: CASSHGTGGSNQPQHF

v_call: TRBV6-5
j_call: TRBJ2-7
clone_size: -
d_call: TRBD1
cdr3_nt: TGTGCCAGCAGCACGACAGGGACCACCTACGAGCAGTACTTC
cdr3_aa: CASSTTGTTYEQYF

v_call: TRBV18
j_call: TRBJ2-3
clone_size: -
d_call: -
cdr3_nt: TGTGCCAGCTCACTCAATTGGAGGGGAGCGGATACGCAGTATTTT
cdr3_aa: CASSLNWRGADTQYF

v_call: TRBV29-1
j_call: TRBJ2-3
clone_size: once
d_call: -
cdr3_nt: TGCAGCGTTGACACAGGGGAGGGAGATACGCAGTATTTT
cdr3_aa: CSVDTGEGDTQYF

v_call: TRBV11-2
j_call: TRBJ1-2
clone_size: -
d_call: TRBD1
cdr3_nt: TGTGCCAGCAGCTTAATACAGGGGAACTATGGCTACACCTTC
cdr3_aa: CASSLIQGNYGYTF

v_call: TRBV28
j_call: TRBJ2-5
clone_size: -
d_call: TRBD1
cdr3_nt: TGTGCCAGCAGTCCAGGACAGGATAGGGAGACCCAGTACTTC
cdr3_aa: CASSPGQDRETQYF

v_call: TRBV4-1
j_call: TRBJ2-2
clone_size: -
d_call: TRBD2
cdr3_nt: TGCGCCAGCAGCCAAGTGACTAGCGGGAGGGGTGGCGGGGAGCTGTTTTTT
cdr3_aa: CASSQVTSGRGGGELFF

v_call: TRBV7-8
j_call: TRBJ2-2
clone_size: -
d_call: TRBD1
cdr3_nt: TGTGCCAGCAGCTTACGGGACAGTGGCACCGGGGAGCTGTTTTTT
cdr3_aa: CASSLRDSGTGELFF

v_call: TRBV11-2
j_call: TRBJ2-7
clone_size: -
d_call: TRBD2
cdr3_nt: TGTGCCAGCAGCTTACCCTCAGGGGTGACTAGCGGGAGTCCCTACGAGCAGTACTTC
cdr3_aa: CASSLPSGVTSGSPYEQYF